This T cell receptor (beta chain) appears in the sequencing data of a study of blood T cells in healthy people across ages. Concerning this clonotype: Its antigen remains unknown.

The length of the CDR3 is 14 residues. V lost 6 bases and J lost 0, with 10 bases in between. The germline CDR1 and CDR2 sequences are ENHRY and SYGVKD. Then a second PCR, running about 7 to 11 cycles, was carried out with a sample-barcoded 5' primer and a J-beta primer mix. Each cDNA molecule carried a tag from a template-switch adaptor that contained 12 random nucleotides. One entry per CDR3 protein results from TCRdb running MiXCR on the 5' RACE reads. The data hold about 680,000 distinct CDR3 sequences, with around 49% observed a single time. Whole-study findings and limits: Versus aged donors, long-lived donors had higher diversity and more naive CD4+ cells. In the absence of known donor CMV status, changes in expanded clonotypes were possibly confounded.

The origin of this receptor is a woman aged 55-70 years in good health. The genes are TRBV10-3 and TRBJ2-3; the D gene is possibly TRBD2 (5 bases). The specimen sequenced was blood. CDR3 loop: CAIRGGGSTDTQYF. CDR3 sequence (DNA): TGTGCCATCAGAGGTGGCGGGAGCACAGATACGCAGTATTTT.